The clone carrying this TCR beta chain has just a few counts. CDR3 length: 13 amino acids. With 4 bases removed from V and 3 bases from J, the gap between germline ends came to 9 bases. This entry comes from a study of identical twins. Unique molecular identifiers were present on cDNA, and template switching added a universal primer site. A single record per CDR3 protein comes from TCRdb applying MiXCR to the 5' RACE reads. The sample contains around 680,000 distinct CDR3 sequences, around 8.6% of which appear only once. The sample was also reused in another study, on yellow fever vaccine responses in identical twins.

Sequencing was performed on PBMCs. This receptor was obtained from a young woman in good health. The J gene is TRBJ1-2, the V gene TRBV12-3 or TRBV12-4; D is perhaps TRBD1 (5 bases). The CDR3 sequence: CASSSGTYYGYTF. As DNA, the CDR3 is TGTGCCAGCAGTTCAGGGACCTACTATGGCTACACCTTC.